This is a list of T cell receptor beta chains from one sample in a study of blood T cell repertoires in COVID-19. The table came from immunoSEQ multiplex PCR; TCRdb's copy has only in-frame clones and leaves some out. The sample lists some 400,000 clones, around 87% seen once, with approximately 1.2% in the top ten. Material for sequencing was PBMCs or T cells enriched from blood (not recorded which). These receptors all stem from a man aged 25 to 40 who had recovered from COVID-19. Each CDR3 is given with its conserved first and last residue. The D gene is left open where the match is weak. Some rows have no size entry. The others give once, few or many, or a class for an expanded clone.

j_call: TRBJ2-5; d_call: -; v_call: TRBV18; clone_size: -; cdr3_aa: CASSPPGQPNRTQYF; cdr3_nt: TGTGCCAGCTCACCACCCGGACAGCCAAACAGGACCCAGTACTTC
j_call: TRBJ2-5; d_call: -; v_call: TRBV21-1; clone_size: few; cdr3_aa: CASLLEPGQETQYF; cdr3_nt: TGTGCCAGCCTATTAGAGCCGGGCCAAGAGACCCAGTACTTC
j_call: TRBJ1-2; d_call: TRBD1; v_call: TRBV30; clone_size: -; cdr3_aa: CAAPGQGGGYGYTF; cdr3_nt: TGTGCCGCTCCGGGACAGGGGGGAGGCTATGGCTACACCTTC
j_call: TRBJ2-7; d_call: TRBD1; v_call: TRBV19; clone_size: -; cdr3_aa: CASMNPGQGYEQYF; cdr3_nt: TGTGCCAGTATGAATCCGGGACAGGGCTACGAGCAGTACTTC
j_call: TRBJ2-1; d_call: -; v_call: TRBV11-3; clone_size: -; cdr3_aa: CASSLAYHGYNEQFF; cdr3_nt: TGTGCCAGCAGCTTAGCCTACCACGGTTACAATGAGCAGTTCTTC
j_call: TRBJ1-1; d_call: -; v_call: TRBV28; clone_size: -; cdr3_aa: CASIRGNTEAFF; cdr3_nt: TGTGCCAGCATTAGGGGGAACACTGAAGCTTTCTTT
j_call: TRBJ2-7; d_call: -; v_call: TRBV21-1; clone_size: once; cdr3_aa: CASSKWQGLVSYEQYF; cdr3_nt: TGTGCCAGCAGTAAATGGCAGGGATTGGTCTCCTACGAGCAGTACTTC
j_call: TRBJ1-3; d_call: -; v_call: TRBV7-8; clone_size: -; cdr3_aa: CASSLVGGGNTIYF; cdr3_nt: TGTGCCAGCAGCTTGGTAGGGGGAGGAAACACCATATATTTT
j_call: TRBJ1-5; d_call: -; v_call: TRBV28; clone_size: -; cdr3_aa: CASSLTGQPQHF; cdr3_nt: TGTGCCAGCAGTTTAACGGGTCAGCCCCAGCATTTT
j_call: TRBJ1-2; d_call: -; v_call: TRBV5-1; clone_size: -; cdr3_aa: CASSFATDYGYTF; cdr3_nt: TGCGCCAGCAGCTTCGCAACAGACTATGGCTACACCTTC
j_call: TRBJ2-1; d_call: TRBD2; v_call: TRBV4-2; clone_size: -; cdr3_aa: CASSQELAGYNEQFF; cdr3_nt: TGTGCCAGCAGCCAAGAACTAGCGGGTTACAATGAGCAGTTCTTC
j_call: TRBJ2-7; d_call: -; v_call: TRBV18; clone_size: -; cdr3_aa: CASSPEARTYEQYF; cdr3_nt: TGTGCCAGCTCACCGGAGGCCAGAACCTACGAGCAGTACTTC
j_call: TRBJ1-1; d_call: TRBD1; v_call: TRBV12-3/TRBV12-4; clone_size: -; cdr3_aa: CASSDADRVAFF; cdr3_nt: TGTGCCAGCAGCGACGCGGACAGGGTTGCTTTCTTT
j_call: TRBJ2-3; d_call: TRBD2; v_call: TRBV27; clone_size: -; cdr3_aa: CASSPIGLAGDPTDTQYF; cdr3_nt: TGTGCCAGCAGTCCGATCGGACTAGCGGGGGACCCCACAGATACGCAGTATTTT
j_call: TRBJ2-7; d_call: -; v_call: TRBV6-5; clone_size: -; cdr3_aa: CASRLTLNSYEQYF; cdr3_nt: TGTGCCAGCAGACTTACTCTAAATTCCTACGAGCAGTACTTC
j_call: TRBJ2-1; d_call: TRBD2; v_call: TRBV3-1/TRBV3-2; clone_size: -; cdr3_aa: CASSQGAGGIHEQFF; cdr3_nt: TGTGCCAGCAGCCAAGGGGCGGGGGGGATCCATGAGCAGTTCTTC